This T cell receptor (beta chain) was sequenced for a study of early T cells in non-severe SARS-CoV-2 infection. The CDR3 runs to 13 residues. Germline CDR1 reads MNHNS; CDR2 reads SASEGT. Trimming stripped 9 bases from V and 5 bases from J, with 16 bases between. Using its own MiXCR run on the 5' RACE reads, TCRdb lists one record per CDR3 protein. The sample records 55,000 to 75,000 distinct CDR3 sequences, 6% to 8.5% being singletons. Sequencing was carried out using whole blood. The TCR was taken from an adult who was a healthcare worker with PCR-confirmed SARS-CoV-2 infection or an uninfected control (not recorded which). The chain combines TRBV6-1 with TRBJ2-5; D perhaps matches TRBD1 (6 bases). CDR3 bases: TGTGCCAGATCCGCTGACCAGGGGGAGACCCAGTACTTC. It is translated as CARSADQGETQYF.